This TCR beta chain was sequenced in a study of blood T cell repertoires in COVID-19. Background on the study: PBMCs, B-cell-depleted T cells, or T cells provided the cDNA or gDNA that made up the material.

Unmatched junction bases numbered 9, after V lost 5 bases and J lost 4 bases. There are 15 residues in the CDR3. The germline V gene has CDR1 MNHEY and CDR2 SVGAGI. Authors' processing steps: Reference gene primers were amplified, and this amplification served to estimate nucleated cell counts. Clones were read by immunoSEQ multiplex PCR, and TCRdb kept only the in-frame ones, dropping some. For V, J and clone size, that table is used; D and trimming come from the DNA. Of fewer than 250,000 clones listed, roughly 80% are singletons. The receptor comes from an older woman with active or convalescent COVID-19. Specimen: peripheral blood. The genes are TRBV6-5 and TRBJ1-2; 8 bases fit TRBD1. CDR3 in DNA: TGTGCCAGCAGTAAGACAGGGGATAGGGCCTATGGCTACACCTTC. Protein sequence: CASSKTGDRAYGYTF.